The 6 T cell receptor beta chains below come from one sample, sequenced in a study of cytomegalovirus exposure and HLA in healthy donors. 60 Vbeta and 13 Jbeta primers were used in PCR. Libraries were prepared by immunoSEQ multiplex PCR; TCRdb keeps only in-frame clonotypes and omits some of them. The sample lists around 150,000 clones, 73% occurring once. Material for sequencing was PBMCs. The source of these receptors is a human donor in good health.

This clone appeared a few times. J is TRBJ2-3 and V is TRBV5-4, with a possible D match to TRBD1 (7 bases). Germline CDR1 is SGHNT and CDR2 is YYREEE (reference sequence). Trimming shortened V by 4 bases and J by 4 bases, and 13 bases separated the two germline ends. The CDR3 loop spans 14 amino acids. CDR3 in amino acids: CASSPTGTSDTQYF. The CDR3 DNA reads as TGTGCCAGCAGCCCGACAGGGACTTCAGATACGCAGTATTTT.

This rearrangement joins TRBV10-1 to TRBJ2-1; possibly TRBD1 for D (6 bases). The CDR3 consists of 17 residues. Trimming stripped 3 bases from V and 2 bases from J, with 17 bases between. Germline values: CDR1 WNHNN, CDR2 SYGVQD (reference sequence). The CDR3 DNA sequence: TGCGCCAGCAGTGAATGGGTACAGGGAGTTCCCTACAATGAGCAGTTCTTC. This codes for CASSEWVQGVPYNEQFF.

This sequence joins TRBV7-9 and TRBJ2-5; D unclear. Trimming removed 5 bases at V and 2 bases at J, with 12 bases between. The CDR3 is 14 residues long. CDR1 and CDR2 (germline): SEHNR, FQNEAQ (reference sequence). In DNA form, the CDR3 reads TGTGCCAGCAGCCCCCCCGGGTCTCAAGAGACCCAGTACTTC. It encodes CASSPPGSQETQYF.

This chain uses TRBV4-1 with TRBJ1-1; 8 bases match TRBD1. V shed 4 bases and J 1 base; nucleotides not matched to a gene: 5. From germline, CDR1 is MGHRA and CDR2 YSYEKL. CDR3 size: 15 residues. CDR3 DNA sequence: TGCGCCAGCAGCCCGACAGGGGCTTCGAACACTGAAGCTTTCTTT. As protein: CASSPTGASNTEAFF.

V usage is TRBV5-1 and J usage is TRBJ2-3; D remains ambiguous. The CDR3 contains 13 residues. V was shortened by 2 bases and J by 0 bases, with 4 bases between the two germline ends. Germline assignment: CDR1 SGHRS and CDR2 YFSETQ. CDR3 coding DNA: TGCGCCAGCAGCTTTTCAAGCACAGATACGCAGTATTTT. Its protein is CASSFSSTDTQYF.

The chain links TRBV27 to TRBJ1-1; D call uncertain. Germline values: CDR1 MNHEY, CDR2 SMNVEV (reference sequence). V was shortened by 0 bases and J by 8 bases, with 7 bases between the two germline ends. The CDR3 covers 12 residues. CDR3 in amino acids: CASSLSGREAFF. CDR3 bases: TGTGCCAGCAGTTTATCAGGCAGGGAAGCTTTCTTT.